The 25 T cell receptor beta chains presented below share a single source sample, sequenced in a study of tumor-infiltrating lymphocytes in primary liver carcinoma. TCR beta cDNA was prepared out of 450 to 500 ng total RNA by means of a constant-region primer. ARM-PCR was slightly modified, and three nested multiplex PCR rounds with it gave rise to the TCR beta libraries. A C-beta reverse primer was combined with TRBV1-TRBV30 forward primers in the first two PCR rounds, and each round had approximately 10 cycles. TCRdb reprocessed the multiplex PCR reads via MiXCR and lists one record per CDR3 protein. Of about 120,000 distinct CDR3 sequences in the sample, approximately 68% are singletons; the top ten hold 7.5% to 10%. Investigators took RNA and DNA out together from roughly 20-30 mg of unsorted bulk tissue. Sequences were obtained from tumor-adjacent normal liver tissue. Receptors originate from a woman aged 60-75 years with primary liver carcinoma and hepatitis B virus infection.

This clonotype showed up just once. This likely comes from a read error, as the CDR3 has no conserved phenylalanine or tryptophan at its end. J is TRBJ2-3 and V is TRBV7-9; TRBD1 aligns across 7 bases. The CDR3 length is 18 residues. CDR1 is SEHNR and CDR2 is FQNEAQ in the germline V gene (reference sequence). V lost 3 bases to trimming and J lost 1 base; unmatched junction nucleotides: 13. The CDR3 sequence: CASSLYRGAVRGTDTQYL. The CDR3 nucleotides are TGTGCCAGCAGCTTGTACAGGGGAGCGGTTAGAGGCACAGATACGCAGTATCTT.

Regarding this clonotype: The junction shows a germline mismatch at one end, possibly a read error. V gene TRBV28 combines with J gene TRBJ2-7, with TRBD2 as a possible D gene (6 bases). The CDR3 is 12 amino acids. CDR1 is MDHEN, CDR2 SYDVKM, per germline. In DNA, the CDR3 is TGTGCCAGCAGGAGACTAGATTACGAGCGGTACTTC. Its translation is CASRRLDYERYF.

On this clonotype itself: Mismatch with germline at one junction end may stem from a read error. The CDR3 nucleotides are TGTGCCAACAGCATGGTGTCGGCAGATACGCAGTGTTTT. Encoded protein: CANSMVSADTQCF. V and J are TRBV11-3 and TRBJ2-3; no clear D. CDR1 is SGHNT, CDR2 YENEEA, per germline. The CDR3 is 13 residues long.

Comment on this clonotype: The germline gene is not matched at one end of the junction; a read error may be the cause. The chain combines TRBV29-1 with TRBJ2-1; weak D call: TRBD2 (6 bases). Germline values: CDR1 SQVTM, CDR2 ANQGSEA. This CDR3 region has 17 residues. The CDR3 loop reads CSVEGVGGECSYNEQLF. In DNA, the CDR3 is TGCAGTGTTGAAGGGGTCGGCGGGGAGTGCTCCTACAATGAGCAGCTCTTC.

Concerning this clonotype: A read error may explain this, as a much larger clone is one base away. The chain carries TRBV28 and TRBJ2-2, with a tentative D call TRBD1 (7 bases). Germline CDR1 and CDR2: MDHEN and SYDVKM. The CDR3 totals 16 residues. In DNA, the CDR3 is TGTACCAGCAGCCTTGGGGCAGGGGGGTGGACCGGGGAGCTGTTTTTT. It is translated as CTSSLGAGGWTGELFF.

This clonotype occurred many times. The chain uses TRBV5-4 and TRBJ2-1; D is possibly TRBD1 or TRBD2 (6 bases each). The germline V gene encodes CDR1 SGHNT and CDR2 YYREEE (reference sequence). This CDR3 region has 14 residues. Trimming left V 4 bases short and J 5 bases short, with 13 bases between. The DNA for the CDR3 is TGTGCCAGCAGCGAAAGGGGGAGGAACAATGAGCAGTTCTTC. Its protein is CASSERGRNNEQFF. The full variable domain, rest sourced from reference TRBV5-4 and TRBJ2-1, is ETGVTQSPTHLIKTRGQQVTLRCSSQSGHNTVSWYQQALGQGPQFIFQYYREEENGRGNFPPRFSGLQFPNYSSELNVNALELDDSALYLCASSERGRNNEQFFGPGTRLTVL.

Details on this clonotype: At one end, the junction sequence differs from germline, possibly due to a read error. This chain connects TRBV5-1 to TRBJ2-1, with TRBD2 identical over 8 bases. The CDR3 extends over 14 amino acids. The germline V gene encodes CDR1 SGHRS and CDR2 YFSETQ. CDR3 DNA: TGCGTCAGCAGCTTCACAGCGGGAGCGGGTGAGCACTTCTTC. It is translated as CVSSFTAGAGEHFF.

A word on this clonotype: One end of the junction fails to match germline, which may point to a read error. The V call is TRBV4-2, the J call TRBJ2-2; 11 bases map to TRBD2. The CDR3 runs 16 residues. The germline CDR1 and CDR2 sequences are LGHNA and YNFKEQ. The chain's CDR3 is CASSRGTSGSPGVLFF. CDR3 bases: TGTGCCAGCAGCCGGGGAACTAGCGGGAGCCCCGGGGTGCTGTTTTTT.

The chain carries TRBV12-3 or TRBV12-4 and TRBJ2-7; D gene unclear. V lost 5 bases to trimming and J lost 0 bases, with 17 bases between them. CDR3 length: 16 amino acids. This CDR3 reads CASSKPRAPNSYEQYF. DNA for the CDR3: TGTGCCAGCAGTAAACCTAGGGCCCCCAACTCCTACGAGCAGTACTTC.

The chain uses TRBV11-2 and TRBJ2-3; D not resolved. CDR3 length equals 18 residues. Germline CDR1 reads SGHAT; CDR2 reads FQNNGV. The CDR3, as DNA: TGTGCTGGCAGCCTAGACGCGTACGGGTCTAGAGTCACAGATACGCAGTATTTT. Its protein is CAGSLDAYGSRVTDTQYF.

Comment on this clonotype: At one of its ends the junction is not consistent with the germline gene, which may arise from a read error. The chain uses TRBV11-2 and TRBJ2-6; D not certain. Germline V gives CDR1 SGHAT, CDR2 FQNNGV. The CDR3 totals 15 residues. The CDR3 loop is CDSSLGGAWANVLTF. The DNA of the CDR3 is TGTGACAGCAGCTTAGGCGGCGCATGGGCCAACGTCCTGACTTTC. The complete variable domain, with remaining parts taken from reference TRBV11-2 and TRBJ2-6, reads EAGVAQSPRYKIIEKRQSVAFWCNPISGHATLYWYQQILGQGPKLLIQFQNNGVVDDSQLPKDRFSAERLKGVDSTLKIQPAKLEDSAVYLCDSSLGGAWANVLTFGAGSRLTVL.

This clonotype appeared a single time. An end of the junction differs from the germline gene, which may be a read error. This rearrangement joins TRBV10-2 to TRBJ2-5; 7 positions match TRBD2. Germline loops: CDR1 WSHSY, CDR2 SAAADI. The CDR3 contains 17 residues. The CDR3 region has the DNA TGCGCCAGCAGTGAGTCGGCAATAGCGGGCCCCCAAGAGATCCAGTACTTC. Encoded protein: CASSESAIAGPQEIQYF.

About this clonotype: The conserved phenylalanine or tryptophan is not found at the CDR3 terminus, so this likely reflects a read error. It is unclear where the CDR3 begins or ends on the DNA, so no DNA is shown, and the CDR3 is as TCRdb lists it. The CDR3 sequence is CASSLGFADQETLYL. The V gene is TRBV7-8, the J gene TRBJ2-5. CDR1 is SGHVS, CDR2 FQNEAQ, per germline. The CDR3 is 15 residues long, ends included.

This clonotype was detected once. One base away lies a much larger clone, so this may be a sequencing read error. This rearrangement joins TRBV14 to TRBJ2-5, with D perhaps assigned TRBD1 or TRBD2 (5 bases each). Germline CDR1 is SGHDN and CDR2 is FVKESK. CDR3 length: 15 residues. The CDR3 spells CASSRLRDHQVTQYF. Here the CDR3 DNA reads TGTGCCAGCAGCCGCCTCCGGGACCATCAAGTGACCCAGTACTTC.

The table lists this clonotype with a count of one. This chain connects TRBV11-2 to TRBJ2-4, with TRBD2 matching over 7 bases. This CDR3 spans 12 amino acids. V shed 4 bases and J 8 bases; nucleotides not matched to a gene: 2. Per the germline V gene, CDR1 is SGHAT and CDR2 is FQNNGV. This CDR3 reads CASSWGGDIQYF. The CDR3 DNA sequence: TGTGCCAGCAGCTGGGGAGGGGACATTCAGTACTTC.

This chain links TRBV20-1 with TRBJ1-2; tentative D call: TRBD1 (6 bases). CDR1 DFQATT and CDR2 SNEGSKA come from the germline V gene (reference sequence). This CDR3 has 12 amino acids. Trimming removed 3 bases from V and 2 bases from J, with 7 bases in between. The CDR3: CSARQGNYGYTF. DNA for the CDR3: TGCAGTGCTAGGCAGGGGAACTATGGCTACACCTTC.

The CDR3 sequence is CASGRDRGIGSQYF. CDR3 bases: TGCGCCAGCGGCCGAGATCGGGGGATCGGTTCGCAGTATTTT. This chain links TRBV4-1 with TRBJ2-3, with a tentative D call TRBD2 (6 bases). The CDR3 is 14 amino acids. Germline V lookup: CDR1 MGHRA, CDR2 YSYEKL. The V and J ends lost 8 bases and 10 bases respectively, with 22 bases between them.

In regard to this clonotype: An end of the junction does not agree with germline; a read error may underlie this. The chain recombines TRBV11-3 with TRBJ2-5; TRBD1 might be the D (6 bases). CDR3 length: 12 amino acids. CDR1 is SGHNT, CDR2 YENEEA, per germline. This chain's CDR3 is CATGQGKEAQYF. The CDR3 region has the DNA TGTGCCACCGGGCAGGGGAAAGAGGCCCAGTACTTC.

Notes on this clonotype: The junction differs from germline at one of its ends, possibly a read error. The chain has TRBV14 and TRBJ1-1; tentatively, D is TRBD1 (5 bases). The CDR3 consists of 14 residues. Germline CDR1 and CDR2: SGHDN and FVKESK. Written as DNA, the CDR3 is TGTGCCAGCAGCGGCTGGGCAGAGGACACTGGAGCTTTCTTT. Its translation: CASSGWAEDTGAFF.

Remarks on this clonotype: A much bigger clone sits one base away, suggesting this may be a read error. This chain links TRBV28 with TRBJ2-1; unclear D gene. This CDR3 region has 11 residues. Germline V gene data show CDR1 as MDHEN and CDR2 as SYDVKM. The CDR3 DNA reads TGTGCCAGCTGTTTGAAGGGTGAGCAGTTCTTC. This translates into CASCLKGEQFF.

This clonotype has a single count. The missing conserved phenylalanine or tryptophan at the end of this CDR3 makes a read error likely. The chain combines TRBV6-1 with TRBJ2-1; a possible D gene is TRBD2 (6 bases). V lost 5 bases and J 9 bases, leaving 17 bases between the germline ends. Germline V lookup: CDR1 MNHNS, CDR2 SASEGT. The CDR3 is 14 residues long. The CDR3 reads CASSLVAEGREQFL. The CDR3 bases are TGTGCCAGCAGTTTGGTAGCGGAAGGGCGTGAGCAGTTCTTA.

This clonotype has just a few counts. The rearrangement uses TRBV9 and TRBJ2-1; D remains ambiguous. Trimming took off 0 bases at V and 10 bases at J, with 11 bases between the two ends. Germline V lookup: CDR1 SGDLS, CDR2 YYNGEE. There are 13 residues in the CDR3. CDR3 coding DNA: TGTGCCAGCAGCGTAGGGATTGAGGTGGAGCAGTTCTTC. It specifies CASSVGIEVEQFF.

The chain has TRBV7-8 and TRBJ1-1; D is undetermined. The V and J ends lost 5 bases and 3 bases respectively, with 16 bases between them. The CDR3 sequence is 15 residues long. Germline CDR1 is SGHVS and CDR2 is FQNEAQ. The CDR3, as DNA: TGTGCCAGCAGCGATTGGGCGGCATCGGACACTGAAGCTTTCTTT. Translation gives CASSDWAASDTEAFF. Supplemented by reference TRBV7-8 and TRBJ1-1, the full variable domain reads GAGVSQSPRYKVAKRGQDVALRCDPISGHVSLFWYQQALGQGPEFLTYFQNEAQLDKSGLPSDRFFAERPEGSVSTLKIQRTQQEDSAVYLCASSDWAASDTEAFFGQGTRLTVV.

This clonotype was recorded at least ten times. In DNA form, the CDR3 reads TGTGCCAGCAGTTCCGGGACTCCACAAGAGACCCAGTACTTC. Translating it yields CASSSGTPQETQYF. The J gene is TRBJ2-5, the V gene TRBV5-8; perhaps TRBD2 as D (6 bases). Germline CDR1 SGHTS, CDR2 YDEGEE. The V gene lost 5 bases and the J gene lost 2 bases, with 13 bases spanning the gap. This CDR3 has 14 amino acids.

This clonotype came up many times. J is TRBJ2-2 and V is TRBV6-5, with 9 bases that match TRBD2. The CDR3 length is 17 residues. Germline V gene sequence: CDR1 MNHEY, CDR2 SVGAGI. Unmatched junction bases numbered 6, after V lost 0 bases and J lost 4 bases. The CDR3 DNA sequence: TGTGCCAGCAGTTACTCAGACCTGGGACTAGCCACCGGGGAGCTGTTTTTT. Its translation is CASSYSDLGLATGELFF.